This T cell receptor beta chain comes out of a study of cytomegalovirus exposure and HLA in healthy donors. Study findings and constraints: Despite most TCR sequences being rare, some public TCRs occurred in many donors. With later analysis, a missense DCLRE1C variant became linked to TCR beta V- and J-gene trimming. A few CMV-associated chains were confirmed in vitro to be specific for CMV antigens. Across HLA loci, a later analysis found differing TCR association rates, with DRB1 most and HLA-C fewest.

Germline V gene lookup returns CDR1 SGHKS and CDR2 YYEKEE (reference sequence). The CDR3 is 14 amino acids. J gave up 12 bases and V 4 bases, and 12 bases lay outside the gene matches. As concerns this clone: What it recognizes is unknown.

Use of 60 Vbeta and 13 Jbeta primers characterized the PCR. Profiling relied on immunoSEQ multiplex PCR, and the TCRdb table lists in-frame clones only, not all of them. The sample contains some 140,000 clones, roughly four fifths of which appear only once. This chain connects TRBV5-5 to TRBJ2-1; the match to TRBD2 covers 8 bases. The sequence derives from a man aged 25 to 40 in good health and CMV-seronegative. Material for sequencing was PBMCs. The chain's CDR3 is CASSPERREVRQFF. The DNA of the CDR3 is TGTGCCAGCAGCCCTGAGAGGCGGGAGGTTAGGCAGTTCTTC.